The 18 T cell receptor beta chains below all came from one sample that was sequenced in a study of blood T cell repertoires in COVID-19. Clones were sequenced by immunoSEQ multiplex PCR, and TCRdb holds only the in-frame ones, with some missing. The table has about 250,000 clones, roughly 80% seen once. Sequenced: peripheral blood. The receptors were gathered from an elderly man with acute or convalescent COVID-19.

The CDR3 DNA reads as TGTGCCAGCAGGGGACATAACTCCTACGAGCAGTACTTC. It translates to CASRGHNSYEQYF. This rearrangement joins TRBV12-3 or TRBV12-4 to TRBJ2-7; D is perhaps TRBD1 (6 bases). This CDR3 contains 13 residues. V was trimmed by 6 bases and J by 0 bases, leaving 9 bases between them.

Here the CDR3 reads CASSPGLAGGETQYF. DNA of the CDR3: TGTGCCAGCTCACCAGGTCTAGCGGGAGGAGAGACCCAGTACTTC. The V and J genes are TRBV18 and TRBJ2-5; 11 bases align to TRBD2. V dropped 2 bases and J dropped 4; count of bases not matched to a gene: 3. There are 15 residues in the CDR3. CDR1 is KGHSH and CDR2 is LQKENI in the germline V gene.

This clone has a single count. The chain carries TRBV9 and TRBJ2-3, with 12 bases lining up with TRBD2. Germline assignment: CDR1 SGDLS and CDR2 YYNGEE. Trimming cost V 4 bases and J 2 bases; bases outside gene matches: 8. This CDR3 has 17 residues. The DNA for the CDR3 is TGTGCCAGCAGCCCCCAGACTAGCGGGAGAGCCACAGATACGCAGTATTTT. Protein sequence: CASSPQTSGRATDTQYF. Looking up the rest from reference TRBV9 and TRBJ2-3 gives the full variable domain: DSGVTQTPKHLITATGQRVTLRCSPRSGDLSVYWYQQSLDQGLQFLIQYYNGEERAKGNILERFSAQQFPDLHSELNLSSLELGDSALYFCASSPQTSGRATDTQYFGPGTRLTVL.

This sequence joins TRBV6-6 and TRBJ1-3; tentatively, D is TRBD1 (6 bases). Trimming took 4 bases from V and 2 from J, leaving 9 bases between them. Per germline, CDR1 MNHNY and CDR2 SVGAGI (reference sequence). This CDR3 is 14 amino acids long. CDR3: CASSSRTAGNTIYF. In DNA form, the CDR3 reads TGTGCCAGCAGTTCTCGGACAGCTGGAAACACCATATATTTT.

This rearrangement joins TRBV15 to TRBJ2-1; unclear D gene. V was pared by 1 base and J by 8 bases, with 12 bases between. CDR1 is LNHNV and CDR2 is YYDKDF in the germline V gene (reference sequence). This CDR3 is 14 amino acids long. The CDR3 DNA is TGTGCCACCAGCAGAGCACAATCCCCTCATGAGCAGTTCTTC. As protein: CATSRAQSPHEQFF.

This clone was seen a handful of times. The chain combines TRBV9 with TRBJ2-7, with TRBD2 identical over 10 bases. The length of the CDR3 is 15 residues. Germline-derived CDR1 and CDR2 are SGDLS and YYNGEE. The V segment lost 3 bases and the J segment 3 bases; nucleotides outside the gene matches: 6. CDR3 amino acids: CASSGWTSGYYEQYF. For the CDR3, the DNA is TGTGCCAGCAGCGGCTGGACTAGCGGATACTACGAGCAGTACTTC.

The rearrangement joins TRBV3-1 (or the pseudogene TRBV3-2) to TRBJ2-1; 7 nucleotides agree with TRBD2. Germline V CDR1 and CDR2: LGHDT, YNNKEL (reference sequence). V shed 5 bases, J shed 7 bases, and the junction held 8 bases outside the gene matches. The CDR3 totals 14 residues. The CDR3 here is CASSSPGTTNEQFF. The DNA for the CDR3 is TGTGCCAGCAGCTCTCCCGGGACTACGAATGAGCAGTTCTTC.

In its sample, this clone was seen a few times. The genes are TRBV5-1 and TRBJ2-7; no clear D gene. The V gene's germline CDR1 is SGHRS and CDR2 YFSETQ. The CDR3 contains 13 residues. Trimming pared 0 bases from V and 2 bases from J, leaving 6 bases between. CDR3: CASSLGLPYEQYF. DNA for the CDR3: TGCGCCAGCAGCTTGGGACTGCCCTACGAGCAGTACTTC.

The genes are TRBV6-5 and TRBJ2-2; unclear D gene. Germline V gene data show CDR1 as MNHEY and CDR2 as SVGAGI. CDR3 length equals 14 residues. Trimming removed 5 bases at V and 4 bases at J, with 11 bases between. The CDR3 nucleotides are TGTGCCAGCAGTCCCCGGTGGGCCACCGGGGAGCTGTTTTTT. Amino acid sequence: CASSPRWATGELFF.

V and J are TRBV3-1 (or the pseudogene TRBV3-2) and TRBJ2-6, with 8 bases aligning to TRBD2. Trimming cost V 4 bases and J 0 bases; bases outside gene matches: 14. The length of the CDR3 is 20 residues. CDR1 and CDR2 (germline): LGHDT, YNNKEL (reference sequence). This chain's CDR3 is CASSPRRAGGPTSGANVLTF. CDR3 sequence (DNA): TGTGCCAGCAGCCCCCGGAGGGCGGGGGGTCCGACCTCTGGGGCCAACGTCCTGACTTTC.

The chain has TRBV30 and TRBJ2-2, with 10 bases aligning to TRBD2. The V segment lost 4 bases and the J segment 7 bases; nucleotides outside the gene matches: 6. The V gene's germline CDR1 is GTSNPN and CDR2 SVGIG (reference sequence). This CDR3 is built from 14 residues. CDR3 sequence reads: CAWKREGHGGELFF. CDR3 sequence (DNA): TGTGCCTGGAAGCGGGAGGGCCACGGCGGGGAGCTGTTTTTT.

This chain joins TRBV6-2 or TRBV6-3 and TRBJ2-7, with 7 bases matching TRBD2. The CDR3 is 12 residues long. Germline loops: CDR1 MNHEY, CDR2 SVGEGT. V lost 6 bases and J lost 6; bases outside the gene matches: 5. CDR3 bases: TGTGCCAGCAGCCTATTAGCGGGCGAGCAGTACTTC. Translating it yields CASSLLAGEQYF.

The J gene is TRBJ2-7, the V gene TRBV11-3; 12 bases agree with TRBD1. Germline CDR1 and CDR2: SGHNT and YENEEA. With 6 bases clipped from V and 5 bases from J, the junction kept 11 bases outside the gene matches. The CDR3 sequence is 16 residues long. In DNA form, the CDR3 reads TGTGCCAGCAGTCCTCAATCCGGGACAGGGGGCCACGAGCAGTACTTC. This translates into CASSPQSGTGGHEQYF.

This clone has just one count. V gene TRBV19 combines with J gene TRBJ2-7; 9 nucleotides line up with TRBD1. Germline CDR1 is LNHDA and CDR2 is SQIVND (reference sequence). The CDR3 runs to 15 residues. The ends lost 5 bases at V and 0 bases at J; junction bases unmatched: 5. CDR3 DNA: TGTGCCAGTAGTTTAGGACAGGGGAGCTCCTACGAGCAGTACTTC. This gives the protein CASSLGQGSSYEQYF.

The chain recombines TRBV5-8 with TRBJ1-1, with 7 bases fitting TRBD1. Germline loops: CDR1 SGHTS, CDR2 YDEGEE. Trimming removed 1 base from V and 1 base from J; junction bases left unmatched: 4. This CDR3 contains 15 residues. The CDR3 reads CASSLWGTANTEAFF. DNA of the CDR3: TGTGCCAGCAGCTTGTGGGGGACAGCGAACACTGAAGCTTTCTTT.

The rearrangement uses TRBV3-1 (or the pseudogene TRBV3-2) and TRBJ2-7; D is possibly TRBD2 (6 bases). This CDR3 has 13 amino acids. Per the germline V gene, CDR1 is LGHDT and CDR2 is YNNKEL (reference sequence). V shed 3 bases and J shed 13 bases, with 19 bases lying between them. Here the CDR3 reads CASSQVWNGRAYF. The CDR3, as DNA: TGTGCCAGCAGCCAGGTCTGGAACGGGAGAGCCTACTTC.

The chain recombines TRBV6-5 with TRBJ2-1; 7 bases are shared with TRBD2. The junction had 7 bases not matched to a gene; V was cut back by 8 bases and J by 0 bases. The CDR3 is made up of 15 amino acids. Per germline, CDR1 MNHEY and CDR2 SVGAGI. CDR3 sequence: CASRRGGSSYNEQFF. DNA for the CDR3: TGTGCCAGCCGGAGGGGCGGGAGCTCCTACAATGAGCAGTTCTTC.

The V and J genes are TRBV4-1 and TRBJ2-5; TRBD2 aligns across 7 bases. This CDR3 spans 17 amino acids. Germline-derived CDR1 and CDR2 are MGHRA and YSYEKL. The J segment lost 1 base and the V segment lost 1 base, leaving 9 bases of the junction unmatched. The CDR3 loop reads CASSQGGWEGRQETQYF. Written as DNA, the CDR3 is TGCGCCAGCAGCCAAGGGGGGTGGGAGGGACGCCAAGAGACCCAGTACTTC.